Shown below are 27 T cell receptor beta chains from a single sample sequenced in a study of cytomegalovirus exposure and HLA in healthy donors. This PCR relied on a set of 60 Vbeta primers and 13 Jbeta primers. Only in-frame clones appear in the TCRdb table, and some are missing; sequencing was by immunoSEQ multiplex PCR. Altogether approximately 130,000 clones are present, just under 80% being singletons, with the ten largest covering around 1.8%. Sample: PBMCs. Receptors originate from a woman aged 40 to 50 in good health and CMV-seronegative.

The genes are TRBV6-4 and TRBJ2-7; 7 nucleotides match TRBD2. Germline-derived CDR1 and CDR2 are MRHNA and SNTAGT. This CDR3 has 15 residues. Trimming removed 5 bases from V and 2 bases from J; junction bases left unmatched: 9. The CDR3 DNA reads TGTGCCAGCAGTCCCGAGGGCAGCGGGGCCTACGAGCAGTACTTC. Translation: CASSPEGSGAYEQYF.

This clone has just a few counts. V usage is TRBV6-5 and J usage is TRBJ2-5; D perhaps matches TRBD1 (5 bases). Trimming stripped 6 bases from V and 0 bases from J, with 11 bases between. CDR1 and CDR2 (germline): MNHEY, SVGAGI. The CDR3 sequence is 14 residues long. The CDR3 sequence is CASSHGHNQETQYF. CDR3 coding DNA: TGTGCCAGCAGCCACGGACACAACCAAGAGACCCAGTACTTC.

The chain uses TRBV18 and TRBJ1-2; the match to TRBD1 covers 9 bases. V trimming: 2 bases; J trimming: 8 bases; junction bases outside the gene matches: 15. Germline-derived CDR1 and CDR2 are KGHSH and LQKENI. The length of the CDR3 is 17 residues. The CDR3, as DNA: TGTGCCAGCTCACCATTTGCTGAGGGACAGGGCCCTAAGGGCTACACCTTC. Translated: CASSPFAEGQGPKGYTF.

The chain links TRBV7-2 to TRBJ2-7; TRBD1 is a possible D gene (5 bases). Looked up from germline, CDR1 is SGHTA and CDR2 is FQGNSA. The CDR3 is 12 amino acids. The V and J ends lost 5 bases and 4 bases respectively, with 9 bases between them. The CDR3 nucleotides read TGTGCCAGCAGCCTAAGACAGTACGAGCAGTACTTC. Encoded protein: CASSLRQYEQYF.

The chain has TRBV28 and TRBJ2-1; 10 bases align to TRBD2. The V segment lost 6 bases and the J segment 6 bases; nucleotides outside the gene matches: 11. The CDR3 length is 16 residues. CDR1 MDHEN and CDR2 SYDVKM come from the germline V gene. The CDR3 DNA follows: TGTGCCAGCAGGGAGACAGGGCTAGCGGGGGCCAATGAGCAGTTCTTC. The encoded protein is CASRETGLAGANEQFF. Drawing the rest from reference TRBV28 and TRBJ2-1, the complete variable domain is DVKVTQSSRYLVKRTGEKVFLECVQDMDHENMFWYRQDPGLGLRLIYFSYDVKMKEKGDIPEGYSVSREKKERFSLILESASTNQTSMYLCASRETGLAGANEQFFGPGTRLTVL.

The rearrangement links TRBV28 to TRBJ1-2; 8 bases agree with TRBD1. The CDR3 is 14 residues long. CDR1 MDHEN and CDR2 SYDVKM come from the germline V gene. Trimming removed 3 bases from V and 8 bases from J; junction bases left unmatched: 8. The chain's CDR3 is CASSLFPGGKGYTF. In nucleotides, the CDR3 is TGTGCCAGCAGTTTGTTCCCAGGGGGCAAGGGCTACACCTTC.

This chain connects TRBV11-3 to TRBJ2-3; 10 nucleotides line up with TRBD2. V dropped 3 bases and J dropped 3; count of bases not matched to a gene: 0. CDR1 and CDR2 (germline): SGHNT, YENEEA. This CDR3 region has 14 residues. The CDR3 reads CASSLTSGTDTQYF. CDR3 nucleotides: TGTGCCAGCAGCTTGACTAGCGGGACAGATACGCAGTATTTT. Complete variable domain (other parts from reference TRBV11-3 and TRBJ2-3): EAGVVQSPRYKIIEKKQPVAFWCNPISGHNTLYWYLQNLGQGPELLIRYENEEAVDDSQLPKDRFSAERLKGVDSTLKIQPAELGDSAVYLCASSLTSGTDTQYFGPGTRLTVL.

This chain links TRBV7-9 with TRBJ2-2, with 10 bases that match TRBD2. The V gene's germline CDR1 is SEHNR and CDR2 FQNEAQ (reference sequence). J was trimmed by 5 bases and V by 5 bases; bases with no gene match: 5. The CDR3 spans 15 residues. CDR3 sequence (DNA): TGTGCCAGCAGCCTCAGCGGGGGGGCGACCGGGGAGCTGTTTTTT. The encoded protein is CASSLSGGATGELFF.

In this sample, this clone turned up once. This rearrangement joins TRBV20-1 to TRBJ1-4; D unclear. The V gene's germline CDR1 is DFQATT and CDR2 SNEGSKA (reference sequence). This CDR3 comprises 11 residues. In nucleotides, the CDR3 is TGCAGCCCGAGGGTTGGGGAAAAACTGTTTTTT. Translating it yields CSPRVGEKLFF.

The CDR3 DNA sequence: TGTGCCAGTAGTAGAAGGGGCGGAGCCTCCTACAATGAGCAGTTCTTC. This encodes CASSRRGGASYNEQFF. This chain joins TRBV19 and TRBJ2-1; tentative D call: TRBD1 (5 bases). The CDR3 runs 16 residues. Trimming shortened V by 4 bases and J by 0 bases, and 13 bases separated the two germline ends. Germline V lookup: CDR1 LNHDA, CDR2 SQIVND (reference sequence).

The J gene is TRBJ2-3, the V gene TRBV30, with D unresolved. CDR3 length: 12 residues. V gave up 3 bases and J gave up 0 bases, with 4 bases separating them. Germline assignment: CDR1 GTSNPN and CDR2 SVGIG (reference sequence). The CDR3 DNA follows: TGTGCCTGGAGCAGTAGCACAGATACGCAGTATTTT. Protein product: CAWSSSTDTQYF.

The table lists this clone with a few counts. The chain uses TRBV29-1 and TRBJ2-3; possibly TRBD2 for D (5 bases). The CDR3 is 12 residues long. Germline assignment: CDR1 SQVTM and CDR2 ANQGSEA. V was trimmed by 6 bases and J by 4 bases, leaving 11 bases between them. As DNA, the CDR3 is TGCAGCGTGAGGGTAGGACCAGATACGCAGTATTTT. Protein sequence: CSVRVGPDTQYF.

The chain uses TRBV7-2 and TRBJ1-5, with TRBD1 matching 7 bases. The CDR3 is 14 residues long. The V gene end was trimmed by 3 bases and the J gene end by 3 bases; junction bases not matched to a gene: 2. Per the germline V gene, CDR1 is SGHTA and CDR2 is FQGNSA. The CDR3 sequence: CASSLGQTNQPQHF. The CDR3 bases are TGTGCCAGCAGCTTGGGACAGACCAATCAGCCCCAGCATTTT.

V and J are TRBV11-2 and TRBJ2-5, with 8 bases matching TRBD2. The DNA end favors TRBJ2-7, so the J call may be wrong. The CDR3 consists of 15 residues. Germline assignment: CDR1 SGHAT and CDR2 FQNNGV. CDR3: CASSLIGGGHYEQYF. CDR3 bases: TGTGCCAGCAGCTTAATCGGGGGGGGGCATTACGAGCAGTACTTC.

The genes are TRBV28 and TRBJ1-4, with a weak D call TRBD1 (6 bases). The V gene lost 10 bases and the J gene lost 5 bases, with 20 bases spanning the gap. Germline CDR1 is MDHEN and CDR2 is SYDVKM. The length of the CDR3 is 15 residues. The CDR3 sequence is CATSPRQVINEKLFF. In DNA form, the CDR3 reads TGTGCCACCAGCCCCCGACAGGTTATAAATGAAAAACTGTTTTTT. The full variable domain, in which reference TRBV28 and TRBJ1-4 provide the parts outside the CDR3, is DVKVTQSSRYLVKRTGEKVFLECVQDMDHENMFWYRQDPGLGLRLIYFSYDVKMKEKGDIPEGYSVSREKKERFSLILESASTNQTSMYLCATSPRQVINEKLFFGSGTQLSVL.

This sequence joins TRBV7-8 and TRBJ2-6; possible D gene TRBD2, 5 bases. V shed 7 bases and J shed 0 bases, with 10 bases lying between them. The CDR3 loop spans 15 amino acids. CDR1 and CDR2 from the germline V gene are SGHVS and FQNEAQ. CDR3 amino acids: CASTSTNSGANVLTF. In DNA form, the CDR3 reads TGTGCCAGCACCTCGACTAACTCTGGGGCCAACGTCCTGACTTTC.

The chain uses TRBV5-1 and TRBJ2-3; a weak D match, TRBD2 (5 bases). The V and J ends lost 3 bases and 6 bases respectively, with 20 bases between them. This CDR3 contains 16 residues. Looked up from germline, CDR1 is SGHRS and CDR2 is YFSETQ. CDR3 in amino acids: CASSSGLAFVADTQYF. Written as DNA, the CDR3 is TGCGCCAGCAGCTCAGGACTGGCGTTCGTGGCGGATACGCAGTATTTT.

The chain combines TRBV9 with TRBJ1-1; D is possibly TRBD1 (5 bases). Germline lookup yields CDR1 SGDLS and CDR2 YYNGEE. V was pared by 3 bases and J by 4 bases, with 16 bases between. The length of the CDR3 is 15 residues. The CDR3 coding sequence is TGTGCCAGCAGCGGCGGGACCTCCGGAGGCACTGAAGCTTTCTTT. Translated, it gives CASSGGTSGGTEAFF. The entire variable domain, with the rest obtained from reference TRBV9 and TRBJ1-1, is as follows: DSGVTQTPKHLITATGQRVTLRCSPRSGDLSVYWYQQSLDQGLQFLIQYYNGEERAKGNILERFSAQQFPDLHSELNLSSLELGDSALYFCASSGGTSGGTEAFFGQGTRLTVV.

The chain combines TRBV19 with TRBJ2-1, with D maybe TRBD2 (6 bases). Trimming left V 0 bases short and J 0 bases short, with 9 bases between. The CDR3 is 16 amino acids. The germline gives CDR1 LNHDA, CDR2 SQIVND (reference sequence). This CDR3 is CASSIDRGTSYNEQFF. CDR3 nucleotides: TGTGCCAGTAGTATAGACCGGGGGACCTCCTACAATGAGCAGTTCTTC.

DNA for the CDR3: TGTGCCAGCAGCTCGGCCTTGGGCCCCGAGCAGTACTTC. This codes for CASSSALGPEQYF. The rearrangement links TRBV11-2 to TRBJ2-7, with unresolved D. Looked up from germline, CDR1 is SGHAT and CDR2 is FQNNGV. With 4 bases removed from V and 6 bases from J, the gap between germline ends came to 13 bases. CDR3 length equals 13 residues.

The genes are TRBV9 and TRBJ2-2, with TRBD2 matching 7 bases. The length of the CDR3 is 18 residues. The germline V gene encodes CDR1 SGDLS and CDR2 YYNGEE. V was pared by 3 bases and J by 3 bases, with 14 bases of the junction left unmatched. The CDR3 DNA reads TGTGCCAGCAGCGCTCCCCTACGGGACTATTGGGACACCGGGGAGCTGTTTTTT. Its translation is CASSAPLRDYWDTGELFF.

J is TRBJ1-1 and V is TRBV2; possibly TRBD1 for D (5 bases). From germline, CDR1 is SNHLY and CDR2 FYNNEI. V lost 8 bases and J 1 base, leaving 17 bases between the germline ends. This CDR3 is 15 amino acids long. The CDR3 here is CASGYGRAGNTEAFF. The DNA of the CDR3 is TGTGCCAGCGGCTACGGCAGGGCAGGGAACACTGAAGCTTTCTTT.

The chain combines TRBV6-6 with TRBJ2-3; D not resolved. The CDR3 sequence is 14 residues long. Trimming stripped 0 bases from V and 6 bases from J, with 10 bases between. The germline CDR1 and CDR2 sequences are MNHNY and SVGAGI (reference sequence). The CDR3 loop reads CASSYSSSDDTQYF. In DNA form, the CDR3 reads TGTGCCAGCAGTTACTCCAGTTCTGATGATACGCAGTATTTT.

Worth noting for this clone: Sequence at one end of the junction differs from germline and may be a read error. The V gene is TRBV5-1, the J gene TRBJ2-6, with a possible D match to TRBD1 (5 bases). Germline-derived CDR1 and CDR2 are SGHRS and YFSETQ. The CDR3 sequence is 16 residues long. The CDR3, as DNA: TGCGCCAGCAGTCCGCTGGAACAGGCTGGGGCCAACGGCCTGACTTTC. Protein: CASSPLEQAGANGLTF. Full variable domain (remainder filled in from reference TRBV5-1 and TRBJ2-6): KAGVTQTPRYLIKTRGQQVTLSCSPISGHRSVSWYQQTPGQGLQFLFEYFSETQRNKGNFPGRFSGRQFSNSRSEMNVSTLELGDSALYLCASSPLEQAGANGLTFGAGSRLTVL.

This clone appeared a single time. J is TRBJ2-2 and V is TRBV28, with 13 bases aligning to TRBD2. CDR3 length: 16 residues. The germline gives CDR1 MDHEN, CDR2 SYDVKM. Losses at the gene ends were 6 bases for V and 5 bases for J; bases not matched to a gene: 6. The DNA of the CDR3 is TGTGCCAGCAGGCCACTAGCGGGAGGGGGGACCGGGGAGCTGTTTTTT. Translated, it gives CASRPLAGGGTGELFF.

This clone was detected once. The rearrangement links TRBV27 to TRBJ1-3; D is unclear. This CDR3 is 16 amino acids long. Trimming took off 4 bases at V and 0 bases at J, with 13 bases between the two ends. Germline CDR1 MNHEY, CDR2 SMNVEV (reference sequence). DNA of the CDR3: TGTGCCAGCAGTTCCAGCCCGTCTAGCTCTGGAAACACCATATATTTT. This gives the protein CASSSSPSSSGNTIYF.

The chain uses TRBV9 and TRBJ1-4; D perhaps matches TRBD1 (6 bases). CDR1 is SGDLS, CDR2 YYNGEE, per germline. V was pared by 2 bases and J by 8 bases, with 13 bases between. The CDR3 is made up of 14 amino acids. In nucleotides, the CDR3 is TGTGCCAGCAGCGTCTCGGGGGGCGAGGAAAAACTGTTTTTT. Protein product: CASSVSGGEEKLFF.